This T cell receptor beta chain was documented in a study of T cell repertoires in cytomegalovirus infection. Study at large: Public TCR beta signature analysis indicated the presence of both CMV infection and matching HLA type.

A few counts support this clonotype. Its antigen is currently unknown. MiXCR, applied by TCRdb to the reads, yields one record per CDR3 protein. Of fewer than 950,000 distinct CDR3 sequences listed, about 30% are singletons. The study's findings and limits: HLA-C-restricted CMV-specific TCR beta clonotypes were dominant in the ex vivo response.

The origin of this receptor is a human donor in good health (CMV status not recorded). Some clones in this sample may be carry-over from other donors' samples. The sample consisted of cultured CD8+ T cells from PBMCs, taken from culture after CMV antigen stimulation.

CDR3 protein: CASSLVFRGGTLNEQFF. CDR3 coding DNA: TGTGCCAGCAGCTTGGTATTTCGGGGGGGGACATTGAATGAGCAGTTCTTC. The rearrangement links TRBV5-6 to TRBJ2-1; 8 nucleotides agree with TRBD2. Germline assignment: CDR1 SGHDT and CDR2 YYEEEE. CDR3 length equals 17 residues. J gave up 7 bases and V 0 bases, and 12 bases lay outside the gene matches.